Each of the 27 T cell receptor beta chains below was sequenced from the same sample in a study of T cell repertoires in cytomegalovirus infection. TCRdb analysed the reads with MiXCR anew, one entry per CDR3 protein. The sample lists about 250,000 distinct CDR3 sequences, about 18% seen once, with roughly half in the top ten. Source material: CD8+ T cells from PBMCs. The receptors originated from a human donor in good health (CMV status not recorded). Some clones in this sample may be carry-over from other donors' samples.

This clonotype was recorded many times. The chain joins TRBV7-2 to TRBJ2-2; 13 nucleotides agree with TRBD2. Germline V gives CDR1 SGHTA, CDR2 FQGNSA. The CDR3 sequence is 17 residues long. J was trimmed by 7 bases and V by 1 base; bases with no gene match: 6. CDR3 sequence (DNA): TGTGCCAGCAGCTTAGTCACTAGCGGGGGGGCTAGCGGGGAGCTGTTTTTT. Translating it yields CASSLVTSGGASGELFF.

This clonotype showed up just a few times. The rearrangement joins TRBV20-1 to TRBJ2-5; D might be TRBD1 or TRBD2, each matching 5 bases. Germline lookup yields CDR1 DFQATT and CDR2 SNEGSKA (reference sequence). This CDR3 spans 15 amino acids. V was trimmed by 5 bases and J by 1 base, leaving 17 bases between them. The CDR3 sequence is CSAPRDGAAQETQYF. CDR3 nucleotide sequence: TGCAGTGCTCCGAGGGACGGTGCGGCCCAAGAGACCCAGTACTTC.

The rearrangement uses TRBV5-6 and TRBJ2-2, with 9 bases identical to TRBD2. J lost 4 bases, V lost 3 bases, and 13 bases had no gene match. Germline-derived CDR1 and CDR2 are SGHDT and YYEEEE. The CDR3 consists of 18 residues. CDR3 in DNA: TGTGCCAGCAGCTGGAGTGGCGGAGCGGGGGGCCTCACCGGGGAGCTGTTTTTT. This codes for CASSWSGGAGGLTGELFF.

This clonotype was found a few times. One end of the junction varies from germline; a read error may be responsible. The chain recombines TRBV28 with TRBJ2-5; possibly TRBD1 for D (5 bases). Germline V CDR1 and CDR2: MDHEN, SYDVKM. The CDR3 is 15 residues long. The CDR3 loop reads CASSSETDYQETQYF. CDR3 DNA sequence: TGTGCCAGTAGTTCCGAGACAGACTACCAAGAGACCCAGTACTTC.

The chain joins TRBV6-2 or TRBV6-3 to TRBJ1-1; no reliable D call. V gave up 4 bases and J gave up 3 bases, with 9 bases separating them. This CDR3 spans 13 amino acids. Looked up from germline, CDR1 is MNHEY and CDR2 is SVGEGT. This CDR3 is CASSFTPHTEAFF. In nucleotides, the CDR3 is TGTGCCAGCAGTTTTACTCCCCACACTGAAGCTTTCTTT.

In this sample, this clonotype turned up many times. This chain connects TRBV5-6 to TRBJ2-1, with TRBD1 matching 9 bases. Trimming removed 3 bases from V and 3 bases from J; junction bases left unmatched: 4. Per the germline V gene, CDR1 is SGHDT and CDR2 is YYEEEE. The CDR3 spans 15 residues. The CDR3 nucleotides are TGTGCCAGCAGCTCGGGGACAGGGTACTACAATGAGCAGTTCTTC. Translation: CASSSGTGYYNEQFF.

Many counts were recorded for this clonotype. This chain links TRBV7-2 with TRBJ2-1; a possible D gene is TRBD1 (6 bases). This CDR3 is built from 15 residues. Trimming pared 4 bases from V and 8 bases from J, leaving 18 bases between. CDR1 SGHTA and CDR2 FQGNSA come from the germline V gene. CDR3 sequence reads: CASSSLLRTEDEQFF. As DNA, the CDR3 is TGTGCCAGCAGCTCACTATTACGGACAGAGGATGAGCAGTTCTTC.

This clonotype occurred a few times. V gene TRBV2 combines with J gene TRBJ2-1, with D tentatively TRBD1 or TRBD2 (5 bases each). This CDR3 is built from 17 residues. The germline V gene encodes CDR1 SNHLY and CDR2 FYNNEI. Trimming removed 1 base at V and 8 bases at J, with 21 bases between. CDR3 sequence: CASSEVRGPGSPDEQFF. DNA of the CDR3: TGTGCCAGCAGTGAAGTCCGGGGACCGGGTAGTCCCGATGAGCAGTTCTTC.

This clonotype came up many times. The chain has TRBV2 and TRBJ2-1; 7 nucleotides agree with TRBD1. The CDR3 consists of 16 residues. V gave up 5 bases and J gave up 6 bases; unmatched junction bases: 13. Germline lookup yields CDR1 SNHLY and CDR2 FYNNEI. CDR3 loop: CASSFPTGQSINEQFF. The CDR3, as DNA: TGTGCCAGCAGTTTCCCGACGGGACAGAGTATCAATGAGCAGTTCTTC.

The chain recombines TRBV6-2 or TRBV6-3 with TRBJ1-5; TRBD1 agrees at 7 bases. There are 19 residues in the CDR3. Germline V gene data show CDR1 as MNHEY and CDR2 as SVGEGT. Trimming took 2 bases from V and 0 from J; bases not matched to a gene: 13. This CDR3 is CASSYPGTANVYSNQPQHF. CDR3 DNA: TGTGCCAGCAGTTACCCCGGGACAGCGAACGTGTATAGCAATCAGCCCCAGCATTTT.

This clonotype was recorded many times. The chain joins TRBV7-9 to TRBJ1-4; 8 bases fit TRBD1. V trimming: 5 bases; J trimming: 3 bases; junction bases outside the gene matches: 2. The CDR3 is 14 amino acids. Germline values: CDR1 SEHNR, CDR2 FQNEAQ (reference sequence). This chain's CDR3 is CASSLTGANEKLFF. In DNA form, the CDR3 reads TGTGCCAGCAGCCTGACAGGGGCTAATGAAAAACTGTTTTTT.

This clonotype was picked up a small number of times. The chain combines TRBV4-3 with TRBJ2-1; 9 positions agree with TRBD2. This CDR3 has 15 residues. Trimming removed 7 bases from V and 6 bases from J; junction bases left unmatched: 10. CDR1 is LGHNA, CDR2 YSLEER, per germline. The CDR3 sequence: CASNQGGLASNEQFF. The CDR3, as DNA: TGCGCCAGCAACCAGGGGGGACTAGCAAGCAATGAGCAGTTCTTC.

This clonotype was seen ten or more times. The genes are TRBV7-9 and TRBJ2-4; no clear D. The germline V and J ends were trimmed by 5 bases and 0 bases, with 11 bases remaining between them. Looked up from germline, CDR1 is SEHNR and CDR2 is FQNEAQ (reference sequence). CDR3 length: 15 residues. This CDR3 reads CASSSSLLAKNIQYF. The DNA of the CDR3 is TGTGCCAGCAGCAGTAGTCTTCTAGCCAAAAACATTCAGTACTTC.

This clonotype turned up a few times. This sequence joins TRBV2 and TRBJ2-7; 10 nucleotides match TRBD1. The germline V gene has CDR1 SNHLY and CDR2 FYNNEI. CDR3 length: 15 residues. V lost 8 bases, J lost 3 bases, and 10 bases stayed unmatched. The CDR3 sequence is CASVPGTGVNYEQYF. The CDR3 DNA reads as TGTGCCAGCGTCCCCGGGACAGGGGTAAACTACGAGCAGTACTTC.

The rearrangement joins TRBV20-1 to TRBJ2-1, with D unclear. Trimming took 1 base from V and 6 from J, leaving 19 bases between them. Germline CDR1 and CDR2: DFQATT and SNEGSKA (reference sequence). This CDR3 contains 16 residues. CDR3 DNA: TGCAGTGCTAGAGCGAAGGTTAGGGTCCGGCTCAATGAGCAGTTCTTC. Amino acids: CSARAKVRVRLNEQFF.

In its sample, this clonotype was seen a few times. The chain is built from TRBV2 and TRBJ2-6, with D tentatively TRBD1 (6 bases). The V gene lost 6 bases and the J gene lost 0 bases, with 18 bases spanning the gap. The CDR3 loop spans 18 amino acids. From germline, CDR1 is SNHLY and CDR2 FYNNEI. This chain's CDR3 is CASSPPGHPISGANVLTF. Written as DNA, the CDR3 is TGTGCCAGCAGCCCACCGGGACACCCAATCTCTGGGGCCAACGTCCTGACTTTC. The complete variable domain, with remaining parts taken from reference TRBV2 and TRBJ2-6, reads EPEVTQTPSHQVTQMGQEVILRCVPISNHLYFYWYRQILGQKVEFLVSFYNNEISEKSEIFDDQFSVERPDGSNFTLKIRSTKLEDSAMYFCASSPPGHPISGANVLTFGAGSRLTVL.

This clonotype was observed at least ten times. The V gene is TRBV7-9, the J gene TRBJ2-1; 8 bases agree with TRBD1. The CDR3 covers 16 residues. In germline, CDR1 is SEHNR, CDR2 FQNEAQ (reference sequence). J gave up 5 bases and V 5 bases, and 11 bases lay outside the gene matches. Here the CDR3 reads CASSPAGGPTHNEQFF. The CDR3 nucleotides read TGTGCCAGCAGCCCAGCAGGGGGCCCGACCCACAATGAGCAGTTCTTC.

The chain joins TRBV6-2 or TRBV6-3 to TRBJ1-2; D gene ambiguous. Per germline, CDR1 MNHEY and CDR2 SVGEGT. The CDR3 has 14 residues. Trimming cost V 2 bases and J 8 bases, with 15 bases left between them. CDR3 coding DNA: TGTGCCAGCAGTTACCTGGGCTTAGGCGGCGGCTACACCTTC. Translation gives CASSYLGLGGGYTF.

This clonotype was seen ten or more times. The chain couples TRBV7-3 to TRBJ2-5, with D possibly called TRBD1 or TRBD2 (5 bases each). In germline, CDR1 is SGHTA, CDR2 FQGTGA. V lost 5 bases and J lost 3, with 13 bases in between. There are 14 residues in the CDR3. The CDR3 DNA is TGTGCCAGCAGCCCGGGACCGAACGAAGAGACCCAGTACTTC. The encoded protein is CASSPGPNEETQYF.

Many counts were recorded for this clonotype. The chain couples TRBV5-1 to TRBJ2-1; unclear D gene. The CDR3 runs 12 residues. Germline V lookup: CDR1 SGHRS, CDR2 YFSETQ. Between the trimmed V and J ends, which lost 1 base and 7 bases, there was a span of 6 bases. DNA for the CDR3: TGCGCCAGCAGCTTGAACGGGAATGAGCAGTTCTTC. Protein: CASSLNGNEQFF.

This clonotype was detected ten times or more. The V gene is TRBV7-6, the J gene TRBJ1-3, with D tentatively TRBD1 (5 bases). The CDR3 sequence is 15 residues long. Trimming shortened V by 3 bases and J by 0 bases, and 9 bases separated the two germline ends. CDR1 is SGHVS and CDR2 is FNYEAQ in the germline V gene. The CDR3 region is CASSLSQGSGNTIYF. CDR3 bases: TGTGCCAGCAGCTTGTCCCAGGGCTCTGGAAACACCATATATTTT.

This clonotype was seen more than once but under ten times. The gene calls are TRBV7-6 and TRBJ2-6; a possible D gene is TRBD1 (5 bases). Trimming shortened V by 3 bases and J by 0 bases, and 9 bases separated the two germline ends. The CDR3 has 16 amino acids. From germline, CDR1 is SGHVS and CDR2 FNYEAQ. This CDR3 reads CASSLRQFSGANVLTF. The CDR3 DNA reads as TGTGCCAGCAGCTTGAGACAGTTCTCTGGGGCCAACGTCCTGACTTTC.

The chain joins TRBV6-8 to TRBJ1-4; 8 bases are a match to TRBD1. CDR3 length: 16 residues. Per germline, CDR1 MNHGY and CDR2 SAAAGT. V lost 8 bases to trimming and J lost 4 bases; unmatched junction nucleotides: 12. Here the CDR3 DNA reads TGTGCCAGCGGAAGGAGCAGGGGGCGGGATAATGAAAAACTGTTTTTT. This codes for CASGRSRGRDNEKLFF.

The genes are TRBV10-3 and TRBJ2-7, with D perhaps matching TRBD2 (6 bases). The CDR3 has 13 residues. Per the germline V gene, CDR1 is ENHRY and CDR2 is SYGVKD. With 4 bases removed from V and 2 bases from J, the gap between germline ends came to 9 bases. CDR3 loop: CAISGGGTYEQYF. Here the CDR3 DNA reads TGTGCCATCAGTGGTGGGGGGACCTACGAGCAGTACTTC.

This clonotype turned up a few times. The chain uses TRBV29-1 and TRBJ1-2, with D hard to call. V gave up 6 bases and J gave up 4 bases, with 33 bases separating them. CDR3 length: 19 residues. The germline gives CDR1 SQVTM, CDR2 ANQGSEA. The CDR3 nucleotides read TGCAGCGTCGGCTTGAGTTCTCCGGTCCGGGCTGGGCATTCCTATGGCTACACCTTC. Encoded protein: CSVGLSSPVRAGHSYGYTF.

V usage is TRBV27 and J usage is TRBJ1-2, with 7 positions matching TRBD1. J was trimmed by 0 bases and V by 4 bases; bases with no gene match: 11. Germline CDR1 and CDR2: MNHEY and SMNVEV (reference sequence). CDR3 size: 17 residues. For the CDR3, the DNA is TGTGCCAGCAGTTCCCCCGCAGGGGGGCCTTCTAACTATGGCTACACCTTC. Protein product: CASSSPAGGPSNYGYTF.

This clonotype occurred a few times. The chain is built from TRBV7-9 and TRBJ1-2; 9 bases map to TRBD1. The junction had 10 bases not matched to a gene; V was cut back by 3 bases and J by 5 bases. Germline loops: CDR1 SEHNR, CDR2 FQNEAQ (reference sequence). The CDR3 has 16 amino acids. CDR3 amino acids: CASSFTTGQGWYGYTF. CDR3 coding DNA: TGTGCCAGCAGCTTCACAACGGGACAGGGCTGGTATGGCTACACCTTC.